This T cell receptor (beta chain) appears in the sequencing data of a study of shared clonotypes between healthy human individuals (dated by TCRdb to the early 2020s). In terms of the full investigation: The cohort comprised two women and three men aged 18 to 49 years. Per donor, three plates each were used for CD4 naive and CD4 memory, two for CD8 naive, and one for CD8 memory. Blood TCR repertoires of four to six healthy adults were deeply sequenced to estimate repertoire size and the extent of clonotype sharing between individuals. Different laboratories and diverse techniques were used to prepare libraries and sequence TCR repertoires, to increase sequencing depth and limit assay-specific biases. Leukapheresis yielded between about 0.9 and 10 billion PBMCs per donor. On the study overall, not on this receptor specifically: Based on pairwise subsampling, the degree of clonotype sharing among donors was expected to be affected by sequencing depth. When several donors were compared, the shared fraction of clonotypes was about 5% for naive CD4, about 4% for naive CD8, 2% to 2.5% for memory CD4, and 0.35% to 0.4% for memory CD8. Compared with non-shared clonotypes, clonotypes shared by all four sorted-subset donors had higher generation probabilities. The genetic and exposure-history diversity represented was limited by the small number of donors. Sampling was restricted to blood, and TCR repertoires in tissue are likely to differ from TCR repertoires in blood. Even with the large sequencing depth, rarefaction of the sorted-subset datasets indicated that sequencing was incomplete. Larger estimated clonotype richness was generally found for naive subsets than for memory subsets.

V loses 3 bases of germline sequence and J loses 1 base, and the interval between the two ends is 7 bases. Per the germline V gene, SGHTA is the CDR1 and FQGNSA is the CDR2. Taken from cysteine to phenylalanine, the CDR3 has 14 residues. Only the CDR3 portion is preserved as DNA: 42 bases, with reading frame beginning at the first base. CD8 naive samples consisted of CD45RO-negative cells that were positively selected for CCR7, yielding a CD45RA+CCR7+ population without TemRA cells. Healthy HIV-negative adults with no recently reported acute infections or vaccinations were included as donors. All donors were Caucasian adults living in Nashville, Tennessee, USA. Blood was collected by leukapheresis, and PBMCs were isolated by Ficoll-Histopaque density gradient centrifugation and then cryopreserved in liquid nitrogen vapor phase. Purity and quantity of every magnetically sorted T cell population were checked by analytical flow cytometry. Genomic DNA was isolated from every sorted fraction and measured by UV absorbance on a Nanodrop 2000c.

This clone was detected only a few times. No cognate antigen has been identified for it. No quality values exist for individual bases; no much larger clone is one base distant. Using the deep immunoSEQ assay, multiplex PCR amplified TCR CDR3 regions from genomic DNA. Genomic DNA extracted from each cell subset was distributed evenly over all wells of several immunoSEQ 96-well plates, and each plate served as one replicate. For sorted subsets, roughly 0.2 ug genomic DNA, equal to about 30,000 T cell genomes, was loaded into each replicate PCR. Purified libraries were quantified with a Qubit 3.0 fluorometer, sized on a Bioanalyzer 2100, and re-quantified with the KAPA Library Quantification kit. A separate single-read 150-cycle Illumina NextSeq 550 flow cell was used to sequence each immunoSEQ 96-well plate. The source study handled its data this way. Because only junctional sequences without quality scores were contained in the immunoSEQ output, filtering matching that applied to full-length reads could not be performed. Sequences were annotated with PyIR, a Python wrapper for IgBLAST v1.9, and V/J genes and CDR3 were assigned using IMGT germline references. Any read was removed if the V/J assignment was weak (E-value above 1e-6), the CDR3 was missing, or the read contained stop codons, out-of-frame junctions, or ambiguous translated residues. V3J clonotypes were defined as sequences sharing an identical inferred V gene, J gene, and CDR3 amino acid sequence. The percentage overlap between two repertoires was calculated by dividing the number of shared unique clonotypes by the size of the smaller repertoire. RTK rarefaction, the Chao1 estimator, and Recon v2.1 estimates of unobserved clonotypes were used to assess repertoire richness. For all TCRbeta clonotypes obtained by the gDNA method from a few donors, generation probabilities were computed with OLGA. The immuneACCESS repertoire file appears here via TCRdb, limited to in-frame rearrangements. These files lack a portion of the clones; in checked studies, under half of the deficit traces to unresolved V genes, and the cause of the others is not known. V and J calls and clone size are copied from that table; D and trimming were computed from the DNA. This sample gives around 2.1 million clones in total; more than 85% of them show up just once. The ten largest make up roughly 1.8% of the sample.

The sample was naive CD8+ T cells from PBMCs. This sample's cell subset or site label indicates: CD45RA+CCR7+. This sequence originates from a man aged 18 to 35 in good health. Some clones in this sample may be carry-over from other donors' samples. The rearranged chain carries TRBV7-2 and TRBJ2-1; too little of a D gene remains to name it. The nucleotide sequence reads TGTGCCAGCAGCTTCGAAGGGTCCTACAATGAGCAGTTCTTC. This translates into CASSFEGSYNEQFF.